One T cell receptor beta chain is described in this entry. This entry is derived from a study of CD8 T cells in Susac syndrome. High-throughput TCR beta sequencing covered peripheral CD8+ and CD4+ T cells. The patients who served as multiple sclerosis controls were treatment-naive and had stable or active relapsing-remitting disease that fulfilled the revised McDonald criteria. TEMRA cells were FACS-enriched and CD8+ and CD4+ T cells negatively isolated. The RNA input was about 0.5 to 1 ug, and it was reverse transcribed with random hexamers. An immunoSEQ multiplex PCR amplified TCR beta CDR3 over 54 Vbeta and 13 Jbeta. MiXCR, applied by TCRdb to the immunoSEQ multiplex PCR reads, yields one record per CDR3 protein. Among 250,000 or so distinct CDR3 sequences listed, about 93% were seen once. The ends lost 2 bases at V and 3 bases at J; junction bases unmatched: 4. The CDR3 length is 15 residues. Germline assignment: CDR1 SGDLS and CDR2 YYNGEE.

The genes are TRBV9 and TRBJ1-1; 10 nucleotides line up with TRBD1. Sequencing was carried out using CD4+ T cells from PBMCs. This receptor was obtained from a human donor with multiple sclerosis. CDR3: CASSVGTGVDTEAFF. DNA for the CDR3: TGTGCCAGCAGCGTGGGGACAGGGGTCGACACTGAAGCTTTCTTT.